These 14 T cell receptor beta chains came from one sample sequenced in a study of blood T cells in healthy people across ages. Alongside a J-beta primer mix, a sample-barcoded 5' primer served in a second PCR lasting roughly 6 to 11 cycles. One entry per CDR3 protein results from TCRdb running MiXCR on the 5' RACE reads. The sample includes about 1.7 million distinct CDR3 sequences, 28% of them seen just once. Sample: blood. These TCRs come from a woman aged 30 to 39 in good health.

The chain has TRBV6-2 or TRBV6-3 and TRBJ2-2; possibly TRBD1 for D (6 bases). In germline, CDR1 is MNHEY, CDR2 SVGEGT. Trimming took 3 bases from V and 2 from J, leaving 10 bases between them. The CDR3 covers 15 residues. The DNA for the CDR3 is TGTGCCAGCAGTTATGGGGGACATAACACCGGGGAGCTGTTTTTT. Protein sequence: CASSYGGHNTGELFF.

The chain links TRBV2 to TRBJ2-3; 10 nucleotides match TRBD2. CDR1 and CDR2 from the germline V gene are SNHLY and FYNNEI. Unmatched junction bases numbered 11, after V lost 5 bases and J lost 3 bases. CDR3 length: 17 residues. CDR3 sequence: CASSIGFTSGITDTQYF. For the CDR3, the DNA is TGTGCCAGCAGTATAGGGTTCACTAGCGGGATTACAGATACGCAGTATTTT. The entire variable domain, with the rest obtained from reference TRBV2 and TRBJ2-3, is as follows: EPEVTQTPSHQVTQMGQEVILRCVPISNHLYFYWYRQILGQKVEFLVSFYNNEISEKSEIFDDQFSVERPDGSNFTLKIRSTKLEDSAMYFCASSIGFTSGITDTQYFGPGTRLTVL.

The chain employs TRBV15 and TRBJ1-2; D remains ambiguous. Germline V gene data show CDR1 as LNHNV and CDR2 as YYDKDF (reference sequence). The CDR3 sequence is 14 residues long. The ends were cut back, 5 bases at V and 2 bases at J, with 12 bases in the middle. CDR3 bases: TGTGCCACCAGCCCGGATTCGAAAAACTATGGCTACACCTTC. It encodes CATSPDSKNYGYTF. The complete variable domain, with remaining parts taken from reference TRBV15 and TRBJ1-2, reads DAMVIQNPRYQVTQFGKPVTLSCSQTLNHNVMYWYQQKSSQAPKLLFHYYDKDFNNEADTPDNFQSRRPNTSFCFLDIRSPGLGDTAMYLCATSPDSKNYGYTFGSGTRLTVV.

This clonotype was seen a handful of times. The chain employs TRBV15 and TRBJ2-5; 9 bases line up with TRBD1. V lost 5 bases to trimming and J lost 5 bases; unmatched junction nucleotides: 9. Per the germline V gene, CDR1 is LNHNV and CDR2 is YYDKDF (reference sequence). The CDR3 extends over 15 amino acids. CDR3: CATSAGDREWETQYF. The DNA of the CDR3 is TGTGCCACCAGCGCCGGGGACAGGGAGTGGGAGACCCAGTACTTC.

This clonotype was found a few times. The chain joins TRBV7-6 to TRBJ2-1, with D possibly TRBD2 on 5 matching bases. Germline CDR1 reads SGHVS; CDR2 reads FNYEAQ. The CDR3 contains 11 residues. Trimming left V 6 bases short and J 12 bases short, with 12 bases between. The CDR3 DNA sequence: TGTGCCAGCAGTACGGGGTATGGGCAGTTCTTC. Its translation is CASSTGYGQFF.

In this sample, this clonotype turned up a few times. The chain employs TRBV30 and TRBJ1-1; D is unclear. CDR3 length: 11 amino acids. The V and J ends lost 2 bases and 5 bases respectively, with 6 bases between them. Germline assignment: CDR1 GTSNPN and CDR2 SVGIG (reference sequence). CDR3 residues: CAWSFVTEAFF. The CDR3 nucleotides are TGTGCCTGGAGTTTCGTTACTGAAGCTTTCTTT. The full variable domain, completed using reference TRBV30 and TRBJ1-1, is SQTIHQWPATLVQPVGSPLSLECTVEGTSNPNLYWYRQAAGRGLQLLFYSVGIGQISSEVPQNLSASRPQDRQFILSSKKLLLSDSGFYLCAWSFVTEAFFGQGTRLTVV.

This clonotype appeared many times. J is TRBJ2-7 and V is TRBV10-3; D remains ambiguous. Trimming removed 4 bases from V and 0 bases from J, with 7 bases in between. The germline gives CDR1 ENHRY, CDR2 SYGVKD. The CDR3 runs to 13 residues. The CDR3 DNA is TGTGCCATCAGTGGGCCCAGCTCCTACGAGCAGTACTTC. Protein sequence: CAISGPSSYEQYF.

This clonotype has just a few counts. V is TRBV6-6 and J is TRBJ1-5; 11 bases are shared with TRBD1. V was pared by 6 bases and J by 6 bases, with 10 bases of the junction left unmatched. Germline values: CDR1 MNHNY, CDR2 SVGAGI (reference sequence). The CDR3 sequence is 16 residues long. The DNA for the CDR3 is TGTGCCAGCAGATATGGGACAGGGGGACTCGGTCAGCCCCAGCATTTT. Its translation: CASRYGTGGLGQPQHF.

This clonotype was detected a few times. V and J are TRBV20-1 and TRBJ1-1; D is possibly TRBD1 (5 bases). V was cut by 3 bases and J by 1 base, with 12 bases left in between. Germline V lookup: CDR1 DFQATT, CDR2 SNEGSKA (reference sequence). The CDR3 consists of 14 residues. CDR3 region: CSASGSGRNTEAFF. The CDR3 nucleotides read TGCAGTGCTAGTGGGTCGGGACGGAACACTGAAGCTTTCTTT.

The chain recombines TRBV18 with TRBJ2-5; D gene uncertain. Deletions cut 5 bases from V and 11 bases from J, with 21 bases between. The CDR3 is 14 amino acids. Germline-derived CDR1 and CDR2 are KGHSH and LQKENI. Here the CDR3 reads CASSSPGAPSVQYF. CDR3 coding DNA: TGTGCCAGCTCATCTCCGGGCGCGCCGTCGGTGCAGTACTTC.

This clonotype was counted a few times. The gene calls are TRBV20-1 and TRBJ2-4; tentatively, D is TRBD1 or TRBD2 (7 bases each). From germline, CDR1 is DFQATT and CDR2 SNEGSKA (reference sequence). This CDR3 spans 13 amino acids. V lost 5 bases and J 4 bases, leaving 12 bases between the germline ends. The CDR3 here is CSAGGGQKNIQYF. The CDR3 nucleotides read TGCAGTGCTGGGGGGGGACAGAAAAACATTCAGTACTTC.

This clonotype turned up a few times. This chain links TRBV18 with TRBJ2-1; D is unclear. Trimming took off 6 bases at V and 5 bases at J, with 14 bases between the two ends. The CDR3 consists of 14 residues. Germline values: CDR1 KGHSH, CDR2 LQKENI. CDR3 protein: CASSHAEGHNEQFF. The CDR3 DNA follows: TGTGCCAGCTCCCACGCGGAAGGGCACAATGAGCAGTTCTTC.

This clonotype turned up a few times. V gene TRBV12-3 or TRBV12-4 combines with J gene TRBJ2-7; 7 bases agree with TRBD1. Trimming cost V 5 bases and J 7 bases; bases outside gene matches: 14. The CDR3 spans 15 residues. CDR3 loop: CASSPWARQGSEQYF. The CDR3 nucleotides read TGTGCCAGCAGTCCTTGGGCTCGACAGGGTTCGGAGCAGTACTTC.

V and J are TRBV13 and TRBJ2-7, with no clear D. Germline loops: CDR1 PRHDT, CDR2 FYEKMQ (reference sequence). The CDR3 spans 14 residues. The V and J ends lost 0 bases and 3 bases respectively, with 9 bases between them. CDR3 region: CASSLGLENYEQYF. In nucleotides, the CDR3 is TGTGCCAGCAGCTTAGGCTTAGAAAACTACGAGCAGTACTTC.